The sequence of this TCR beta chain was determined in a study of T cell repertoires in cytomegalovirus infection. Looking at the study overall: Indications of both CMV infection and matching HLA type were provided by public TCR beta signatures.

V was trimmed by 5 bases and J by 0 bases, leaving 17 bases between them. The V gene's germline CDR1 is MDHEN and CDR2 SYDVKM. This CDR3 contains 17 residues. Overall study findings and caveats: Ex vivo, HLA-C-restricted CMV-specific TCR beta clonotypes prevailed over the rest of the response. Carriers of CMV and the relevant HLA type were discriminated by public TCR beta frequency.

A few counts support this clonotype. Its matching antigen is unknown. TCRdb reprocessed the reads via MiXCR and lists one record per CDR3 protein. The sample yields 250,000 to 300,000 distinct CDR3 sequences, roughly an eighth seen once. The sequence was obtained from a human donor in good health (CMV status not recorded). Some clones in this sample may be carry-over from other donors' samples. The sample comprised PBMCs. The chain links TRBV28 to TRBJ1-5; a weak D match, TRBD1 (5 bases). CDR3: CASSPPRQSYSNQPQHF. The CDR3, as DNA: TGTGCCAGCAGTCCTCCCCGACAGAGTTATAGCAATCAGCCCCAGCATTTT.